This T cell receptor (beta chain) was captured in a study of T-cell reconstitution after alpha-beta-depleted transplantation in children. After removal of 5 bases from V and 5 bases from J, the junction contained 9 bases not matched to a gene. Germline values: CDR1 SEHNR, CDR2 FQNEAQ (reference sequence). The CDR3 length is 15 residues. For TCRbeta, the library was prepared with unique molecular identifiers. In TCRdb, the PCR reads were re-called with MiXCR into one record per CDR3 protein. The repertoire holds about 500,000 distinct CDR3 sequences, with 32% as singletons. The chain employs TRBV7-9 and TRBJ1-1, with 9 bases fitting TRBD1. This receptor was taken from a human donor who donated a stem cell graft to a child with aplastic anemia. The specimen was PBMCs from the stem cell graft donor, collected from the stem cell graft. CDR3 amino acids: CASSPGQGVGTEAFF. As DNA, the CDR3 is TGTGCCAGCAGCCCGGGACAGGGAGTAGGAACTGAAGCTTTCTTT.